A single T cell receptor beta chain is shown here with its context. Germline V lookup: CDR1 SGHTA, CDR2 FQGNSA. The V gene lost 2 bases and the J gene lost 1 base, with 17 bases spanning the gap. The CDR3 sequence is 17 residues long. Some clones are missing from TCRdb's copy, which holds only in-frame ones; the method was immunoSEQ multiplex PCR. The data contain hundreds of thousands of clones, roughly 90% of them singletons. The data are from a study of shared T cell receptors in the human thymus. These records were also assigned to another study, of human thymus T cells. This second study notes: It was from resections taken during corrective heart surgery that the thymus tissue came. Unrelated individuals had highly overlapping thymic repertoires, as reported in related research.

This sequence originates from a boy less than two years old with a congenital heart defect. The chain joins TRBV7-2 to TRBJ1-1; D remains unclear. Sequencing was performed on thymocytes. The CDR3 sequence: CASSLSRSGNGNTEAFF. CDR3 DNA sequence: TGTGCCAGCAGCTTATCCCGCAGCGGAAACGGGAACACTGAAGCTTTCTTT.